The next 17 T cell receptor beta chains were all read from a single sample in a study of T-cell reconstitution after alpha-beta-depleted transplantation in children. Unique molecular identifiers tagged the TCRbeta library. MiXCR was run by TCRdb on the PCR reads, yielding one entry per CDR3 protein. The profile covers approximately 250,000 distinct CDR3 sequences, with approximately 9.8% appearing a single time and approximately 5% taken by the ten largest. Here the sequenced sample was PBMCs from the stem cell graft donor, taken from the stem cell graft. These receptors were taken from a human donor who donated a stem cell graft to a child with SCID.

As concerns this clonotype: Just one base apart from a much larger clone, this may be a read error. The chain combines TRBV5-1 with TRBJ2-2; 7 positions agree with TRBD1. V gave up 4 bases and J gave up 4 bases; unmatched junction bases: 7. CDR1 is SGHRS, CDR2 YFSETQ, per germline. The CDR3 has 15 residues. Here the CDR3 reads CASSMAQGSTGELFF. In DNA, the CDR3 is TGCGCCAGCAGCATGGCACAGGGGAGCACCGGGGAGCTGTTTTTT.

In its sample, this clonotype was seen many times. The junction departs from germline at one end; a sequencing error may be responsible. J is TRBJ2-1 and V is TRBV29-1; 8 positions match TRBD1. The CDR3 is made up of 13 amino acids. Germline V gives CDR1 SQVTM, CDR2 ANQGSEA. CDR3 DNA sequence: TGCAGCGGTGAAGGACAGGGCTACAATGAGCAGTTCTTC. This sequence encodes CSGEGQGYNEQFF.

This clonotype has a count of ten or more. The chain employs TRBV6-2 or TRBV6-3 and TRBJ2-7, with D perhaps matching TRBD1 (6 bases). Germline V CDR1 and CDR2: MNHEY, SVGEGT. Trimming removed 2 bases at V and 0 bases at J, with 11 bases between. This CDR3 contains 15 residues. The CDR3: CASSYGRGSSYEQYF. The CDR3 DNA reads TGTGCCAGCAGTTACGGCAGGGGCAGCTCCTACGAGCAGTACTTC.

This clonotype was found many times. The chain combines TRBV6-5 with TRBJ1-1, with D maybe TRBD1 (6 bases). The germline V gene encodes CDR1 MNHEY and CDR2 SVGAGI. Between the trimmed V and J ends, which lost 6 bases and 1 base, there was a span of 12 bases. The CDR3 runs to 14 residues. As DNA, the CDR3 is TGTGCCAGCAGGCCGGGACAACCGAACACTGAAGCTTTCTTT. Encoded protein: CASRPGQPNTEAFF.

The chain employs TRBV19 and TRBJ1-5; D is unclear. The germline gives CDR1 LNHDA, CDR2 SQIVND (reference sequence). V lost 4 bases and J 1 base, leaving 17 bases between the germline ends. The CDR3 consists of 17 residues. CDR3 bases: TGTGCCAGTAGTAGCGGGCTTATGGGGATGAGCAATCAGCCCCAGCATTTT. Encoded protein: CASSSGLMGMSNQPQHF.

This clonotype was found many times. The CDR3 here is CASTRGQGTYEQYF. The CDR3 region has the DNA TGTGCCAGCACCAGGGGGCAGGGAACCTACGAGCAGTACTTC. The rearrangement links TRBV6-1 to TRBJ2-7; 8 bases are a match to TRBD1. The CDR3 is made up of 14 amino acids. The V gene's germline CDR1 is MNHNS and CDR2 SASEGT. With 7 bases clipped from V and 2 bases from J, the junction kept 7 bases outside the gene matches.

This clonotype was detected many times. As DNA, the CDR3 is TGCGCCAGCAGCTTGAACGGCAGGGGTAACGAGCAGTACTTC. Protein sequence: CASSLNGRGNEQYF. The V and J genes are TRBV5-1 and TRBJ2-7, with D tentatively TRBD1 (6 bases). Germline CDR1 is SGHRS and CDR2 is YFSETQ. V shed 1 base and J shed 5 bases, with 13 bases lying between them. CDR3 size: 14 residues.

The chain uses TRBV11-2 and TRBJ1-6; D unresolved. The V gene lost 3 bases and the J gene lost 8 bases, with 11 bases spanning the gap. CDR1 is SGHAT, CDR2 FQNNGV, per germline. The CDR3 has 14 amino acids. The CDR3 bases are TGTGCCAGCAGCTTCACCCCGGAGGATTCACCCCTCCACTTT. It encodes CASSFTPEDSPLHF.

This clonotype was detected many times. The rearrangement links TRBV5-1 to TRBJ2-2; 9 bases align to TRBD2. Germline assignment: CDR1 SGHRS and CDR2 YFSETQ. V lost 2 bases and J lost 0; bases outside the gene matches: 11. The CDR3 is 19 amino acids. Here the CDR3 DNA reads TGCGCCAGCAGCTTTGGGCTAGCGGGGATAACCGCGAACACCGGGGAGCTGTTTTTT. It encodes CASSFGLAGITANTGELFF.

In this sample, this clonotype turned up many times. This chain uses TRBV3-1 with TRBJ2-1, with 9 bases that match TRBD1. V shed 4 bases, J shed 7 bases, and the junction held 8 bases outside the gene matches. Per germline, CDR1 LGHDT and CDR2 YNNKEL (reference sequence). The CDR3 consists of 15 residues. The CDR3 spells CASSRGQGGRNEQFF. The CDR3 bases are TGTGCCAGCAGCCGGGGACAGGGAGGTAGGAATGAGCAGTTCTTC.

Many counts were recorded for this clonotype. The chain links TRBV20-1 to TRBJ2-3; TRBD2 aligns across 8 bases. V shed 5 bases, J shed 4 bases, and the junction held 14 bases outside the gene matches. The CDR3 is 16 amino acids. From germline, CDR1 is DFQATT and CDR2 SNEGSKA (reference sequence). The CDR3 spells CSARLPRGVLADTQYF. CDR3 in DNA: TGCAGTGCTCGCCTGCCGCGGGGGGTGCTGGCAGATACGCAGTATTTT.

In its sample, this clonotype was seen many times. The chain has TRBV5-1 and TRBJ2-6; D ambiguous. This CDR3 spans 15 amino acids. V dropped 4 bases and J dropped 0 bases, with 8 bases sitting between them. Germline CDR1 and CDR2: SGHRS and YFSETQ. The DNA of the CDR3 is TGCGCCAGCAGCCAAGCGTCCTCTGGGGCCAACGTCCTGACTTTC. Its protein is CASSQASSGANVLTF. Full variable domain (rest looked up from reference TRBV5-1 and TRBJ2-6): KAGVTQTPRYLIKTRGQQVTLSCSPISGHRSVSWYQQTPGQGLQFLFEYFSETQRNKGNFPGRFSGRQFSNSRSEMNVSTLELGDSALYLCASSQASSGANVLTFGAGSRLTVL.

In this sample, this clonotype turned up many times. This sequence joins TRBV7-9 and TRBJ2-1; tentatively, D is TRBD1 (5 bases). Between the trimmed V and J ends, which lost 5 bases and 0 bases, there was a span of 14 bases. This CDR3 has 16 amino acids. CDR1 is SEHNR, CDR2 FQNEAQ, per germline (reference sequence). CDR3 sequence reads: CASSPPGSSSYNEQFF. The CDR3 DNA follows: TGTGCCAGCAGCCCACCAGGGTCCAGCTCCTACAATGAGCAGTTCTTC.

This clonotype was observed many times. V gene TRBV5-1 combines with J gene TRBJ2-5; 7 positions match TRBD2. The germline V gene encodes CDR1 SGHRS and CDR2 YFSETQ. The trim removed 1 base at V and 4 bases at J, leaving 4 bases unmatched. The CDR3 has 14 amino acids. The CDR3 is CASSLIGRRETQYF. CDR3 DNA sequence: TGCGCCAGCAGCTTGATCGGGAGGCGAGAGACCCAGTACTTC.

This clonotype has at least ten counts. This chain links TRBV7-3 with TRBJ1-6, with 7 bases matching TRBD1. Germline assignment: CDR1 SGHTA and CDR2 FQGTGA. This CDR3 has 14 amino acids. The ends lost 5 bases at V and 9 bases at J; junction bases unmatched: 7. CDR3 DNA: TGTGCCAGCAGCCCCGGCGCAGGGGGTTCACCCCTCCACTTT. It specifies CASSPGAGGSPLHF. The full variable domain, with the rest looked up from reference TRBV7-3 and TRBJ1-6, is GAGVSQTPSNKVTEKGKYVELRCDPISGHTALYWYRQSLGQGPEFLIYFQGTGAADDSGLPNDRFFAVRPEGSVSTLKIQRTERGDSAVYLCASSPGAGGSPLHFGNGTRLTVT.

This chain links TRBV13 with TRBJ2-2; weak D call: TRBD1 (5 bases). This CDR3 has 15 residues. V was cut by 5 bases and J by 1 base, with 11 bases left in between. Germline V gene sequence: CDR1 PRHDT, CDR2 FYEKMQ (reference sequence). The CDR3 region has the DNA TGTGCCAGCAGCCCCCCCGGACAGAACACCGGGGAGCTGTTTTTT. Protein sequence: CASSPPGQNTGELFF.

This clonotype was seen a few times. The chain links TRBV18 to TRBJ1-5, with D unresolved. This CDR3 contains 17 residues. The V end was cut by 0 bases, the J end by 4 bases, with 16 bases between. Looked up from germline, CDR1 is KGHSH and CDR2 is LQKENI. In DNA, the CDR3 is TGTGCCAGCTCACCACCGATGACCTTGGGAAAAAATCAGCCCCAGCATTTT. This codes for CASSPPMTLGKNQPQHF.